This T cell receptor beta chain was profiled in a study of T cell responses to AZD1222 COVID-19 vaccine. The CDR3 totals 14 residues. Looked up from germline, CDR1 is MNHEY and CDR2 is SMNVEV (reference sequence). V was trimmed by 5 bases and J by 3 bases, leaving 11 bases between them. TCRdb's table, derived via immunoSEQ multiplex PCR, lists solely in-frame clones and lacks some. Among 84,000 or so clones listed, 80% to 90% were seen once. The rearrangement uses TRBV27 and TRBJ1-5; TRBD1 might be the D (6 bases). The TCR sequence derives from an adult in good health. The source material was peripheral blood, sampled on day 0 of AZD1222 vaccination. The CDR3 nucleotides are TGTGCCAGCAGTGTGGACAGACTCAATCAGCCCCAGCATTTT. Translation: CASSVDRLNQPQHF.